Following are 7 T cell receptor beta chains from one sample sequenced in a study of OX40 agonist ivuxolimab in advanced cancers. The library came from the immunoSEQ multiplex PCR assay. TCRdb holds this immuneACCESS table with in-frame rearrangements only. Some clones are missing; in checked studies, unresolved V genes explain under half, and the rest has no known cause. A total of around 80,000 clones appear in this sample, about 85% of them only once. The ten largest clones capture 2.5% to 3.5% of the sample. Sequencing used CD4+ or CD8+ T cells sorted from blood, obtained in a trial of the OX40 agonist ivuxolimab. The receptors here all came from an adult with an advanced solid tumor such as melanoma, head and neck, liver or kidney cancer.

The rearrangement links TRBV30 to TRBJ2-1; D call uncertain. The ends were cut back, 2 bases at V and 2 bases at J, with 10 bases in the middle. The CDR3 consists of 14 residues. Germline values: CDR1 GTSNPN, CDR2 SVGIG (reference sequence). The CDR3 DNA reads TGTGCCTGGAGTCCTTTTTCGACCTACAATGAGCAGTTCTTC. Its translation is CAWSPFSTYNEQFF.

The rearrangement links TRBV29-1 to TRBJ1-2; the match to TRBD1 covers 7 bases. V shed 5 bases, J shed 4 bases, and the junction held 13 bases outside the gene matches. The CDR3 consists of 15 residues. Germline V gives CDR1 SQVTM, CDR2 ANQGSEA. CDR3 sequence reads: CSVILDRARLYGYTF. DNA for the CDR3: TGCAGCGTTATTCTCGACAGGGCCCGACTCTATGGCTACACCTTC.

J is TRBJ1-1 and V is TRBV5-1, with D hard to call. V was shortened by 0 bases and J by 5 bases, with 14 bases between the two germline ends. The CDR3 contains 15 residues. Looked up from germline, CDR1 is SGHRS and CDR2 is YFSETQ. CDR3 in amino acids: CASSLGLPRSTEAFF. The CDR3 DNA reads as TGCGCCAGCAGCTTGGGGCTCCCCCGGTCTACTGAAGCTTTCTTT.

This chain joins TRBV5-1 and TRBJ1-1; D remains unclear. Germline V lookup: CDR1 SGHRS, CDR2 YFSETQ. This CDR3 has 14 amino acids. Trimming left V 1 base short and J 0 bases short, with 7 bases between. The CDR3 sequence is CASSLSVLNTEAFF. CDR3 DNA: TGCGCCAGCAGCTTGTCAGTGTTGAACACTGAAGCTTTCTTT.

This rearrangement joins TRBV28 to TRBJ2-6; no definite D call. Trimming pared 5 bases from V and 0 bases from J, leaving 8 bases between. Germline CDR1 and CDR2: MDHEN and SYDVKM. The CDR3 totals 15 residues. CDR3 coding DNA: TGTGCCAGCAGTCAGGTCCACTCTGGGGCCAACGTCCTGACTTTC. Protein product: CASSQVHSGANVLTF.

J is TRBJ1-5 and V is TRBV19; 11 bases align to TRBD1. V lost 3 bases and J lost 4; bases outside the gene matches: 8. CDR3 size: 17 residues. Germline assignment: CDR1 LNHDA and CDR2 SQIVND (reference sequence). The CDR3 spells CASSIIPGQGANQPQHF. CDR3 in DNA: TGTGCCAGTAGTATTATCCCCGGACAGGGGGCGAATCAGCCCCAGCATTTT.

The CDR3, as DNA: TGTGCCTGGAGTGTAGGGAATCCTAATCAGCCCCAGCATTTT. Protein product: CAWSVGNPNQPQHF. The chain links TRBV30 to TRBJ1-5, with unresolved D. Germline CDR1 reads GTSNPN; CDR2 reads SVGIG (reference sequence). V lost 0 bases to trimming and J lost 4 bases, with 10 bases between them. CDR3 length equals 14 residues.